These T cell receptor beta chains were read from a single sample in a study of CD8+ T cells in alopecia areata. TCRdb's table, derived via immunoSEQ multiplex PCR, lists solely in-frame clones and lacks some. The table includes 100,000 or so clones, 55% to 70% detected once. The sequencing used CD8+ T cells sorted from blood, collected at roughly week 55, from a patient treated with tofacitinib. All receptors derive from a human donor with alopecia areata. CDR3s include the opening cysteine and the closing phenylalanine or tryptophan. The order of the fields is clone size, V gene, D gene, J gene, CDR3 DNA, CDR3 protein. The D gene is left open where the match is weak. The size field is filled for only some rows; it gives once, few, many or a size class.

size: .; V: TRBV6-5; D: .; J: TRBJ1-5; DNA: TGTGCCAGCAGTTTGGGCGGATACAATCAGCCCCAGCATTTT; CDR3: CASSLGGYNQPQHF
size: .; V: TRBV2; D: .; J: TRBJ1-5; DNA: TGTGCCAGCAGTGCGGGGGTGGAGCATCAGCCCCAGCATTTT; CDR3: CASSAGVEHQPQHF
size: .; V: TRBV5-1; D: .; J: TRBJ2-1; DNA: TGCGCCAGCAGCCCGGGGAGAGGTGAGCAGTTCTTC; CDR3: CASSPGRGEQFF
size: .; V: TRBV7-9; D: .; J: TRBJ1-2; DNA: TGTGCCAGCAGCTACAGGGTCGGGAGCTATGGCTACACCTTC; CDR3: CASSYRVGSYGYTF
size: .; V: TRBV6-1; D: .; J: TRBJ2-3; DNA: TGTGCCAGCAGTGGGGCAGGGGCCACAGATACGCAGTATTTT; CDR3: CASSGAGATDTQYF
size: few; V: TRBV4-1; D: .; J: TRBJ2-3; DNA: TGCGCCAGCAGCCGAACGACCATAATACCCACAGATACGCAGTATTTT; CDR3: CASSRTTIIPTDTQYF
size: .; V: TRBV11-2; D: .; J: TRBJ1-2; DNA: TGTGCCAGCAGCTTAGATCGGGGCGGACCGTCCTTTTATGGCTACACCTTC; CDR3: CASSLDRGGPSFYGYTF
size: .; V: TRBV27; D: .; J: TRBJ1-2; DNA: TGTGCCAGCAGTTTATCCGTCATGTCGGGCTACACCTTC; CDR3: CASSLSVMSGYTF
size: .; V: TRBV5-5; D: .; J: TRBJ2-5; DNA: TGTGCCAGCAGCTCGGACTATCAAGAGACCCAGTACTTC; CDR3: CASSSDYQETQYF
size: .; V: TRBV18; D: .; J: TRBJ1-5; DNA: TGTGCCAGCTCATTGGTTCAGGGAGGGGGCAATCAGCCCCAGCATTTT; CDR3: CASSLVQGGGNQPQHF
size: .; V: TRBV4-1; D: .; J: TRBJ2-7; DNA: TGCGCCAGCAGCCAAGGTCCGGGCTCCTACGAGCAGTACTTC; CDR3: CASSQGPGSYEQYF